This is a list of T cell receptor beta chains from one sample in a study of T cells in Graves' hyperthyroidism and ophthalmopathy. TCRdb re-derived calls from the multiplex PCR reads in MiXCR, one entry per CDR3 protein. The repertoire holds about 610,000 distinct CDR3 sequences, with about 15% as singletons. Sequenced material: blood. The receptors were gathered from a woman aged 40 to 50 with Graves' ophthalmopathy. The CDR3 runs from the conserved cysteine through the conserved F or W. D genes are given only for firm matches. The size entry is marked missing in some rows and otherwise reads once, few, many or a size class.

>15|NA|NA|TRBJ2-5|TRBV7-2
TGTGCCAGCAGCCAAAACCCCGCAGGGACGGAGACCCAGTACTTC
CASSQNPAGTETQYF
>12|TRBD1|many|TRBJ1-5|TRBV27
TGTACCTCGGGGGACAGGGATCAGCCCCAGCATTTT
CTSGDRDQPQHF
>16|NA|few|TRBJ2-5|TRBV5-5
TGTGCCAGCAGCCCCCGGGGGGCTCCGTACCAAGAGACCCAGTACTTC
CASSPRGAPYQETQYF
>15|NA|once|TRBJ2-5|TRBV25-1
TGTGCCAGCAGTGAACTACAGGGAGGTAAAGAGACCCAGTACTTC
CASSELQGGKETQYF
>14|NA|many|TRBJ1-1|TRBV4-3
TGCGCCAGCAGCCAAGAGACAGTGAACACTGAAGCTTTCTTT
CASSQETVNTEAFF
>13|NA|NA|TRBJ1-1|TRBV3-1
TGTGCCAGCAGCCATAGAGAGGGGCCTGAAGCTTTCTTT
CASSHREGPEAFF
>13|NA|many|TRBJ1-6|TRBV2
TGTGCCAGCAGTGAACAGGGGAATTCACCCCTCCACTTT
CASSEQGNSPLHF
>13|TRBD2|NA|TRBJ2-7|TRBV6-1
TGTGCCAGTACTAGCGGGAGTAGGAAAGAGCAGTACTTC
CASTSGSRKEQYF
>15|NA|NA|TRBJ2-5|TRBV28
TGTGCCAGCAGTCTCGCCAGGACAGAACAAGAGACCCAGTACTTC
CASSLARTEQETQYF
>14|NA|NA|TRBJ1-5|TRBV10-1
TGCGCCAGCAGGCACAGGGCCCGCAATCAGCCCCAGCATTTT
CASRHRARNQPQHF
>14|TRBD2|many|TRBJ2-7|TRBV20-1
TGCAGTGCGGCCGGGACTAGCGGTTTCTACGAGCAGTACTTC
CSAAGTSGFYEQYF
>14|NA|many|TRBJ1-5|TRBV19
TGTGCCAGTAGTATGGCGGGGGTTCGTCAGCCCCAGCATTTT
CASSMAGVRQPQHF
>15|TRBD1|many|TRBJ2-5|TRBV12-3/TRBV12-4
TGTGCCAGCAGCTTCGGGACAGGGATGGGAGAGACCCAGTACTTC
CASSFGTGMGETQYF
>15|NA|NA|TRBJ1-1|TRBV6-5
NA
CASSLSLRGDTEAFF
>11|NA|NA|TRBJ2-7|TRBV19
TGTGCCAGTAGTAGTCCGGCCGAGCAGTACTTC
CASSSPAEQYF
>15|NA|NA|TRBJ2-2|TRBV10-3
TGTGCCATCAGTGAGTCGCGGGATTACACCGGGGAGCTGTTTTTT
CAISESRDYTGELFF
>15|NA|many|TRBJ2-2|TRBV6-5
TGTGCCAGCAGTTACGTCGGTTATTCCACCGGGGAGCTGTTTTTT
CASSYVGYSTGELFF
>15|NA|many|TRBJ2-5|TRBV9
TGTGCCAGCAGCGTAGCCCAGGGATTTGATGAGACCCAGTACTTC
CASSVAQGFDETQYF
>15|TRBD1|many|TRBJ1-1|TRBV5-1
TGCGCCAGCAGCGGGACAGGGGCCGGGAACACTGAAGCTTTCTTT
CASSGTGAGNTEAFF
>15|NA|many|TRBJ2-7|TRBV6-5
TGTGCCAGCAGAAAGCCCCAGACAGGCTCCTACGAGCAGTACTTC
CASRKPQTGSYEQYF
>14|TRBD1|NA|TRBJ1-2|TRBV27
TGTGCCAGCGGGGAAGACAGGGGCGGGCGGGGCTACACCTTC
CASGEDRGGRGYTF
>12|NA|many|TRBJ1-5|TRBV7-2
TGTGCCAGCAGCAGCCGGACAGAACCCCAGCATTTT
CASSSRTEPQHF
>16|TRBD2|many|TRBJ2-5|TRBV28
TGTGCCAGCGGGGCGTGGCTAGCGGGGGTCCAAGAGACCCAGTACTTC
CASGAWLAGVQETQYF
>16|TRBD2|many|TRBJ2-4|TRBV28
TGTGCCACCCTAGCGGGAGGGCCGTTGGCCAAAAACATTCAGTACTTC
CATLAGGPLAKNIQYF
>14|NA|many|TRBJ2-5|TRBV6-6
TGTGCCAGCAGTCCTCAGCAGTTACAAGAGACCCAGTACTTC
CASSPQQLQETQYF
>13|NA|many|TRBJ2-7|TRBV7-3
TGTGCCAGCAGCGCGGGCAGCGGCTACGAGCAGTACTTC
CASSAGSGYEQYF
>15|NA|NA|TRBJ2-2|TRBV28
TGTGCCAGCTCAGAGGGGGGTTTCAACACCGGGGAGCTGTTTTTT
CASSEGGFNTGELFF
>14|NA|many|TRBJ2-7|TRBV9
TGTGCCAGCAGCGTTTGGGATCGGTCGTCCGAGCAGTACTTC
CASSVWDRSSEQYF